Listed below are T cell receptor beta chains from one sample, sequenced in a study of OX40 agonist ivuxolimab in advanced cancers. The data were produced by immunoSEQ multiplex PCR, yet TCRdb's version contains in-frame clones alone and is incomplete. The table shows 15,000 to 20,000 clones, with around 80% occurring only once. Sequences were derived from CD4+ or CD8+ T cells sorted from blood, sampled in a trial of the OX40 agonist ivuxolimab. The receptors come from an adult with an advanced solid tumor such as melanoma, head and neck, liver or kidney cancer. The CDR3 runs from the conserved cysteine through the conserved F or W. The order of the fields is CDR3 length, J gene, V gene, D gene, CDR3 DNA, CDR3 protein. D genes are given only for firm matches.

cdr3_length: 14
j_call: TRBJ1-1
v_call: TRBV6-5
d_call: TRBD1
cdr3_nt: TGTGCCAGCAGTCCGACAGGGGGCGGAACTGAAGCTTTCTTT
cdr3_aa: CASSPTGGGTEAFF

cdr3_length: 15
j_call: TRBJ2-2
v_call: TRBV6-5
d_call: -
cdr3_nt: TGTGCCAGCAGATTTGACAGGACCAACACCGGGGAGCTGTTTTTT
cdr3_aa: CASRFDRTNTGELFF

cdr3_length: 16
j_call: TRBJ1-2
v_call: TRBV6-1
d_call: TRBD1
cdr3_nt: TGTGCCAGCAGTGACGCGTGGACAGGGGAAAACTATGGCTACACCTTC
cdr3_aa: CASSDAWTGENYGYTF

cdr3_length: 17
j_call: TRBJ2-1
v_call: TRBV14
d_call: -
cdr3_nt: TGTGCCAGCAGCCAAGATAGATGGAGGGGCGCTTCCCATGAGCAGTTCTTC
cdr3_aa: CASSQDRWRGASHEQFF

cdr3_length: 14
j_call: TRBJ2-7
v_call: TRBV6-1
d_call: -
cdr3_nt: TGTGCCAGCAGTGAGGGCGGGACCTCCTACGAGCAGTACTTC
cdr3_aa: CASSEGGTSYEQYF

cdr3_length: 15
j_call: TRBJ2-7
v_call: TRBV27
d_call: TRBD1
cdr3_nt: TGTGCCAGCAGTCGACGGGGACAGGGAAGGGACGAGCAGTACTTC
cdr3_aa: CASSRRGQGRDEQYF

cdr3_length: 14
j_call: TRBJ1-5
v_call: TRBV30
d_call: -
cdr3_nt: TGTGCCTGGAGTGTCGGGGGTCCCGGTCAGCCCCAGCATTTT
cdr3_aa: CAWSVGGPGQPQHF

cdr3_length: 13
j_call: TRBJ2-2
v_call: TRBV6-6
d_call: -
cdr3_nt: TGTGCCAGCAGTTACTCCGAGACCGGGGAGCTGTTTTTT
cdr3_aa: CASSYSETGELFF

cdr3_length: 13
j_call: TRBJ2-7
v_call: TRBV2
d_call: TRBD2
cdr3_nt: TGTGCCAGCAGGGTAGCGGGAGTGGGTGAGCAGTACTTC
cdr3_aa: CASRVAGVGEQYF

cdr3_length: 15
j_call: TRBJ1-1
v_call: TRBV5-1
d_call: -
cdr3_nt: TGCGCCAGCAGGTTTGGGCCGGGAAGTAACACTGAAGCTTTCTTT
cdr3_aa: CASRFGPGSNTEAFF

cdr3_length: 17
j_call: TRBJ2-3
v_call: TRBV11-2
d_call: -
cdr3_nt: TGTGCCAGCAGCTTTGGGGTGACTAGTTCTAGCACAGATACGCAGTATTTT
cdr3_aa: CASSFGVTSSSTDTQYF

cdr3_length: 15
j_call: TRBJ1-6
v_call: TRBV7-3
d_call: TRBD1
cdr3_nt: TGTGCCAGCAGCATGACGGGACAGTCGAATTCACCCCTCCACTTT
cdr3_aa: CASSMTGQSNSPLHF

cdr3_length: 15
j_call: TRBJ2-1
v_call: TRBV6-1
d_call: TRBD1
cdr3_nt: TGTGCCAGCAGCGACAGGGGGAATTCGGTCGATGAGCAGTTCTTC
cdr3_aa: CASSDRGNSVDEQFF

cdr3_length: 15
j_call: TRBJ1-6
v_call: TRBV28
d_call: TRBD1
cdr3_nt: TGTGCCAGCAGCCCCCAGGACAGGGGAGGCTCACCCCTCCACTTT
cdr3_aa: CASSPQDRGGSPLHF

cdr3_length: 12
j_call: TRBJ2-1
v_call: TRBV27
d_call: -
cdr3_nt: TGTGCCAGCAGTCCATACCGGGACCCGCAGTTCTTC
cdr3_aa: CASSPYRDPQFF

cdr3_length: 12
j_call: TRBJ2-5
v_call: TRBV9
d_call: -
cdr3_nt: TGTGCCAGCACTAGGGCGGGAGAGACCCAGTACTTC
cdr3_aa: CASTRAGETQYF

cdr3_length: 13
j_call: TRBJ2-7
v_call: TRBV5-4
d_call: -
cdr3_nt: TGTGCCAGCAGCTTGGGACCGAACTACGAGCAGTACTTC
cdr3_aa: CASSLGPNYEQYF

cdr3_length: 14
j_call: TRBJ1-1
v_call: TRBV6-1
d_call: -
cdr3_nt: TGTGCCAGCAGGGAACATGTGGATAACACTGAAGCTTTCTTT
cdr3_aa: CASREHVDNTEAFF

cdr3_length: 15
j_call: TRBJ2-5
v_call: TRBV13
d_call: -
cdr3_nt: TGTGCCAGCAGCTTTAAGGCGGCAGGTAGAGAGACCCAGTACTTC
cdr3_aa: CASSFKAAGRETQYF

cdr3_length: 16
j_call: TRBJ2-1
v_call: TRBV5-4
d_call: TRBD2
cdr3_nt: TGTGCCAGCAGCCCAGGTAGCGGGAGGGCCTACAATGAGCAGTTCTTC
cdr3_aa: CASSPGSGRAYNEQFF

cdr3_length: 18
j_call: TRBJ2-1
v_call: TRBV2
d_call: TRBD2
cdr3_nt: TGTGCCAGCAGTGAAGCGCTAACCTCGGGGGGCTCCTACAATGAGCAGTTCTTC
cdr3_aa: CASSEALTSGGSYNEQFF

cdr3_length: 14
j_call: TRBJ1-1
v_call: TRBV4-1
d_call: -
cdr3_nt: TGCGCCAGCAGCCAAGTTGGGGGACAAACTGAAGCTTTCTTT
cdr3_aa: CASSQVGGQTEAFF

cdr3_length: 14
j_call: TRBJ1-2
v_call: TRBV28
d_call: TRBD1
cdr3_nt: TGTGCCAGCAGACGGGACAGGGTGTACTATGGCTACACCTTC
cdr3_aa: CASRRDRVYYGYTF

cdr3_length: 13
j_call: TRBJ2-1
v_call: TRBV7-2
d_call: -
cdr3_nt: TGTGCCAGCAGCTTCGGAAATCCCAATGAGCAGTTCTTC
cdr3_aa: CASSFGNPNEQFF